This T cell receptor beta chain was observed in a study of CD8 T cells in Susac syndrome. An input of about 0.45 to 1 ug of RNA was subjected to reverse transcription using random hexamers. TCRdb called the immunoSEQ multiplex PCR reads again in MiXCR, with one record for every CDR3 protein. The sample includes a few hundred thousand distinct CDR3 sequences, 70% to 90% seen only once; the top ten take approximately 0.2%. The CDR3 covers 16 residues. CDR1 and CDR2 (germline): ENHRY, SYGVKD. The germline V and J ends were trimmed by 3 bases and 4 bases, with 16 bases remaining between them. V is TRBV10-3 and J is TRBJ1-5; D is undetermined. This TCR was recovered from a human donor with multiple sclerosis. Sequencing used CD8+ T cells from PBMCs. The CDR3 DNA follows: TGTGCCATCAGTGATCCGAGGGAATTCGGTAATCAGCCCCAGCATTTT. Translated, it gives CAISDPREFGNQPQHF.